The clone carrying this T cell receptor beta chain appeared once. CDR3 size: 15 residues. CDR1 and CDR2 from the germline V gene are GTSNPN and SVGIG (reference sequence). V shed 2 bases and J 6 bases; nucleotides not matched to a gene: 9. This entry is derived from a study of shared clonotypes between healthy human individuals. The data were produced by immunoSEQ multiplex PCR, yet TCRdb's version contains in-frame clones alone and is incomplete. The sample has millions of clones, 85% to 95% seen once. The specimen was naive CD4+ T cells sorted from blood. As to subset: CD45RA+ positively selected. This receptor was identified in a man between 18 and 35 years old in good health. The rearrangement links TRBV30 to TRBJ1-4, with TRBD1 identical over 7 bases. CDR3 protein: CAWSLHDRDHEKLFF. DNA of the CDR3: TGTGCCTGGAGTCTACACGACAGGGACCATGAAAAACTGTTTTTT.